The entry below gives a single T cell receptor (beta chain) sequence along with its context. There are 16 residues in the CDR3. Germline assignment: CDR1 MNHEY and CDR2 SVGAGI. V shed 0 bases, J shed 6 bases, and the junction held 10 bases outside the gene matches. The sample is drawn from a study of T cell changes during pregnancy in multiple sclerosis. Measured with immunoSEQ multiplex PCR; TCRdb has only the in-frame clones, and not every one. The repertoire consists of approximately 80,000 clones, with 94% occurring once and the leading ten covering roughly 0.9%. Here the sequenced sample was peripheral blood, taken in the second trimester of pregnancy. The chain employs TRBV6-5 and TRBJ2-7; 8 bases fit TRBD2. This clonotype was sampled from a female donor in good health, enrolled as a control in a pregnancy study. CDR3 sequence (DNA): TGTGCCAGCAGTTACTCGAAGAGCGGGAGTATGGGCGAGCAGTACTTC. It encodes CASSYSKSGSMGEQYF.